A single sample gave rise to the 22 T cell receptor beta chains below, sequenced in a study of Graves' ophthalmopathy and Graves' hyperthyroidism. Amplification of the TCR beta CDR3 regions used RNA transcripts (as template). First-round RT-PCR used HTBI primers; second-round multiplex PCR followed. A single record per CDR3 protein comes from TCRdb applying MiXCR to the multiplex PCR reads. The sample lists 450,000 to 600,000 distinct CDR3 sequences, about 40% occurring once. Sequencing input: peripheral blood or thyroid tissue (not recorded which). Receptors were obtained from an adult man with Graves' hyperthyroidism.

This clonotype came up a few times. The chain combines TRBV12-3 or TRBV12-4 with TRBJ1-4, with D maybe TRBD1 (5 bases). V was shortened by 5 bases and J by 7 bases, with 14 bases between the two germline ends. This CDR3 spans 14 amino acids. Written as DNA, the CDR3 is TGTGCCAGCAGTAAACAGGATGGGAGTGAAAAACTGTTTTTT. Translating gives CASSKQDGSEKLFF.

This clonotype was recorded a few times. The chain employs TRBV4-2 and TRBJ2-7; no clear D gene. Germline V gene lookup returns CDR1 LGHNA and CDR2 YNFKEQ. This CDR3 comprises 15 residues. V lost 1 base, J lost 3 bases, and 13 bases lay in between. CDR3 nucleotides: TGTGCCAGCAGCCAAGTAGGCGAAGTAGGCTACGAGCAGTACTTC. It codes for CASSQVGEVGYEQYF.

The CDR3 loop reads CAWSRGQGNQPQHF. CDR3 in DNA: TGTGCCTGGAGTCGCGGACAGGGGAATCAGCCCCAGCATTTT. The rearrangement links TRBV7-9 to TRBJ1-5, with TRBD1 matching over 9 bases. Trimming at V came to 11 bases and at J to 4 bases, leaving 9 bases not matched to a gene. This CDR3 comprises 14 residues. Per germline, CDR1 SEHNR and CDR2 FQNEAQ (reference sequence).

The chain combines TRBV7-9 with TRBJ2-7; a weak D match, TRBD2 (5 bases). The CDR3 consists of 17 residues. Germline V CDR1 and CDR2: SEHNR, FQNEAQ (reference sequence). The V and J ends lost 1 base and 0 bases respectively, with 16 bases between them. The CDR3 here is CASSLGVGRASSYEQYF. CDR3 bases: TGTGCCAGCAGCTTAGGAGTAGGGCGGGCCAGCTCCTACGAGCAGTACTTC. The full variable domain, rest sourced from reference TRBV7-9 and TRBJ2-7, is DTGVSQNPRHKITKRGQNVTFRCDPISEHNRLYWYRQTLGQGPEFLTYFQNEAQLEKSRLLSDRFSAERPKGSFSTLEIQRTEQGDSAMYLCASSLGVGRASSYEQYFGPGTRLTVT.

The J gene is TRBJ1-2, the V gene TRBV7-2; no firm D call. V lost 1 base, J lost 4 bases, and 16 bases lay in between. Germline V gene data show CDR1 as SGHTA and CDR2 as FQGNSA. The CDR3 length is 16 residues. The DNA for the CDR3 is TGTGCCAGCAGCTTAGATGGGGTAGCGGAACTCTATGGCTACACCTTC. Protein product: CASSLDGVAELYGYTF. The complete variable domain, with remaining parts taken from reference TRBV7-2 and TRBJ1-2, reads GAGVSQSPSNKVTEKGKDVELRCDPISGHTALYWYRQSLGQGLEFLIYFQGNSAPDKSGLPSDRFSAERTGGSVSTLTIQRTQQEDSAVYLCASSLDGVAELYGYTFGSGTRLTVV.

This clonotype has just a few counts. The chain carries TRBV2 and TRBJ2-1, with a possible D match to TRBD2 (6 bases). The CDR3 runs 14 residues. From germline, CDR1 is SNHLY and CDR2 FYNNEI. The V end was cut by 8 bases, the J end by 0 bases, with 11 bases between. The CDR3 region is CASGRGSSYNEQFF. DNA for the CDR3: TGTGCCAGCGGTCGGGGGAGCTCCTACAATGAGCAGTTCTTC.

As for this clonotype: One end of the junction varies from germline; a read error may be responsible. The chain links TRBV4-2 to TRBJ2-7; 11 bases fit TRBD2. The germline CDR1 and CDR2 sequences are LGHNA and YNFKEQ. The CDR3 sequence is 14 residues long. CDR3 region: CASSQVAGGYERYF. The DNA for the CDR3 is TGTGCCAGCAGCCAAGTAGCGGGAGGGTACGAGCGGTACTTC.

CDR3 nucleotides: TGTGCCAGCAGCTTATCCGGGACAGCGTATTACGAGCAGTACTTC. Translating it yields CASSLSGTAYYEQYF. The chain uses TRBV7-2 and TRBJ2-7, with 7 nucleotides matching TRBD1. The V and J ends lost 2 bases and 4 bases, in that order; junction bases with no gene match: 8. CDR1 SGHTA and CDR2 FQGNSA come from the germline V gene. The CDR3 covers 15 residues. Based on the CDR3 plus reference TRBV7-2 and TRBJ2-7, the full variable domain is GAGVSQSPSNKVTEKGKDVELRCDPISGHTALYWYRQSLGQGLEFLIYFQGNSAPDKSGLPSDRFSAERTGGSVSTLTIQRTQQEDSAVYLCASSLSGTAYYEQYFGPGTRLTVT.

This clonotype was seen a single time. The J gene is TRBJ1-1, the V gene TRBV29-1, with D unresolved. V lost 1 base, J lost 7 bases, and 16 bases lay in between. From germline, CDR1 is SQVTM and CDR2 ANQGSEA. There are 14 residues in the CDR3. The CDR3 here is CSVEGGVSTNEAFF. CDR3 DNA sequence: TGCAGCGTTGAAGGGGGAGTCTCAACTAATGAAGCTTTCTTT. Full variable domain (rest looked up from reference TRBV29-1 and TRBJ1-1): SAVISQKPSRDICQRGTSLTIQCQVDSQVTMMFWYRQQPGQSLTLIATANQGSEATYESGFVIDKFPISRPNLTFSTLTVSNMSPEDSSIYLCSVEGGVSTNEAFFGQGTRLTVV.

This clonotype was seen at least ten times. V is TRBV4-1 and J is TRBJ2-7; TRBD1 might be the D (6 bases). This CDR3 comprises 14 residues. V was pared by 0 bases and J by 5 bases, with 11 bases between. Germline lookup yields CDR1 MGHRA and CDR2 YSYEKL. The chain's CDR3 is CASSQDTGHHEQYF. The CDR3, as DNA: TGCGCCAGCAGCCAAGATACGGGACATCACGAGCAGTACTTC.

V usage is TRBV10-2 and J usage is TRBJ1-6; weak D call: TRBD1 (6 bases). The CDR3 totals 12 residues. The V and J ends lost 4 bases and 14 bases respectively, with 12 bases between them. Germline lookup yields CDR1 WSHSY and CDR2 SAAADI. Written as DNA, the CDR3 is TGCGCCAGCAGTGTTGGGGGCACGACCCTCCACTTT. Its translation: CASSVGGTTLHF.

For this clonotype: A read error may be the cause here, since a much bigger clone is one base away. The genes are TRBV20-1 and TRBJ1-2; D perhaps matches TRBD1 (6 bases). CDR1 is DFQATT and CDR2 is SNEGSKA in the germline V gene (reference sequence). Trimming took off 5 bases at V and 4 bases at J, with 14 bases between the two ends. The CDR3 length is 13 residues. The CDR3 nucleotides are TGCAGTGCTGGGGGCGGACGGATCTATGGCTACACCTTC. This translates into CSAGGGRIYGYTF.

The chain employs TRBV7-2 and TRBJ1-1; D gene uncertain. The V end lost 11 bases, the J end lost 11 bases, and 24 bases lay between the germline ends. Per the germline V gene, CDR1 is SGHTA and CDR2 is FQGNSA. The CDR3 runs 13 residues. The DNA for the CDR3 is TGTGCCTGGAGTGTTCGGCCGTGGGGAGACGCTTTCTTT. It is translated as CAWSVRPWGDAFF.

The gene calls are TRBV27 and TRBJ2-7; D call uncertain. This CDR3 contains 13 residues. The germline V gene has CDR1 MNHEY and CDR2 SMNVEV (reference sequence). Trimming removed 6 bases at V and 0 bases at J, with 9 bases between. CDR3 amino acids: CASRLSISYEQYF. CDR3 sequence (DNA): TGTGCCAGCAGGCTATCGATCTCCTACGAGCAGTACTTC.

To note about this clonotype: A read error is possible here, since a much larger clone lies one base away. The V and J genes are TRBV9 and TRBJ2-7; D is uncertain. This CDR3 is built from 14 residues. Germline V gene data show CDR1 as SGDLS and CDR2 as YYNGEE. The CDR3 here is CASSAQADSYERYF. The CDR3 bases are TGTGCCAGCAGCGCCCAAGCCGACTCCTACGAGCGGTACTTC.

This clonotype was found many times. The chain recombines TRBV5-1 with TRBJ1-1, with TRBD1 as a possible D gene (5 bases). The CDR3 loop spans 13 amino acids. The germline V and J ends were trimmed by 4 bases and 7 bases, with 14 bases remaining between them. CDR1 is SGHRS and CDR2 is YFSETQ in the germline V gene. The CDR3 region has the DNA TGCGCCAGCAGCGCTTACGGGACGGTTGAAGCTTTCTTT. Protein: CASSAYGTVEAFF.

In its sample, this clonotype was seen many times. The genes are TRBV7-8 and TRBJ2-7, with a possible D match to TRBD1 (6 bases). Germline V CDR1 and CDR2: SGHVS, FQNEAQ. The V end lost 1 base, the J end lost 2 bases, and 9 bases lay between the germline ends. CDR3 size: 14 residues. The CDR3 spells CASSLVGHPYEQYF. The DNA of the CDR3 is TGTGCCAGCAGCTTAGTGGGACATCCCTACGAGCAGTACTTC.

This clonotype was observed at least ten times. The chain is built from TRBV12-3 or TRBV12-4 and TRBJ1-1; D remains ambiguous. Trimming shortened V by 3 bases and J by 1 base, and 6 bases separated the two germline ends. There are 13 residues in the CDR3. The CDR3 sequence: CASSFRENTEAFF. In DNA form, the CDR3 reads TGTGCCAGCAGTTTTAGGGAGAACACTGAAGCTTTCTTT.

This clonotype has more than one count but fewer than ten. The rearrangement uses TRBV19 and TRBJ1-5, with D perhaps matching TRBD1 (6 bases). The germline V gene encodes CDR1 LNHDA and CDR2 SQIVND (reference sequence). V shed 5 bases and J shed 4 bases, with 15 bases lying between them. The CDR3 runs 15 residues. The DNA of the CDR3 is TGTGCCAGTAGTCCCTGGACAGAAGGAAATCAGCCCCAGCATTTT. Its protein product is CASSPWTEGNQPQHF. Full variable domain (outside the CDR3, taken from reference TRBV19 and TRBJ1-5): DGGITQSPKYLFRKEGQNVTLSCEQNLNHDAMYWYRQDPGQGLRLIYYSQIVNDFQKGDIAEGYSVSREKKESFPLTVTSAQKNPTAFYLCASSPWTEGNQPQHFGDGTRLSIL.

The V call is TRBV29-1, the J call TRBJ2-2; 8 bases map to TRBD2. This CDR3 comprises 16 residues. V gave up 3 bases and J gave up 4 bases; unmatched junction bases: 10. CDR1 and CDR2 from the germline V gene are SQVTM and ANQGSEA. CDR3 amino acids: CSVEDPIREGTGELFF. CDR3 DNA: TGCAGCGTTGAGGACCCGATCCGGGAGGGCACCGGGGAGCTGTTTTTT.

This clonotype was counted many times. The V gene is TRBV10-3, the J gene TRBJ2-1; the match to TRBD2 covers 11 bases. J was trimmed by 7 bases and V by 5 bases; bases with no gene match: 7. CDR3 length: 15 residues. CDR1 and CDR2 (germline): ENHRY, SYGVKD. The CDR3 nucleotides are TGTGCCATCAGTTTAGCGGGAGGGCCTGATAATGAGCAGTTCTTC. Translating it yields CAISLAGGPDNEQFF.

A note on this clonotype: A read error may account for a junction end that differs from germline. The chain couples TRBV6-5 to TRBJ1-5; D remains unclear. The CDR3 covers 15 residues. Germline V gene sequence: CDR1 MNHEY, CDR2 SVGAGI. CDR3 DNA: TGTGCCAGCAGAAGATTTATGGATAGCGATCAGCCCCAGCATTTT. This encodes CASRRFMDSDQPQHF.